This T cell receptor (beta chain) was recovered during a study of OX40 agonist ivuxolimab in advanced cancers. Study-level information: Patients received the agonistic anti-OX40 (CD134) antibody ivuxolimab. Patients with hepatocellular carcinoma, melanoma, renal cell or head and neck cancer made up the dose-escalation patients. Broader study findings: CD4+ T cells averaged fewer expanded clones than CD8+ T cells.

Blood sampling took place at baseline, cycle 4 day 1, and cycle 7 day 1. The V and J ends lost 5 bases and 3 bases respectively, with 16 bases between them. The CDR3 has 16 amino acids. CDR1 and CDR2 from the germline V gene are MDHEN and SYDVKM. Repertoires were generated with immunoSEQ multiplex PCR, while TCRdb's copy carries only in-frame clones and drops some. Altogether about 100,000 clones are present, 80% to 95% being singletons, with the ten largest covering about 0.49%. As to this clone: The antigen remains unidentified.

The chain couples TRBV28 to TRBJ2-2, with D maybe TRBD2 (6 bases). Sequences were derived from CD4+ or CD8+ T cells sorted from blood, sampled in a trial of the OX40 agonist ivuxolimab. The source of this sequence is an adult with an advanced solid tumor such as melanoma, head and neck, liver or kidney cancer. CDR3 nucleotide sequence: TGTGCCAGCAGTCCTCCAAGGGGCGGGGACACCGGGGAGCTGTTTTTT. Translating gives CASSPPRGGDTGELFF.